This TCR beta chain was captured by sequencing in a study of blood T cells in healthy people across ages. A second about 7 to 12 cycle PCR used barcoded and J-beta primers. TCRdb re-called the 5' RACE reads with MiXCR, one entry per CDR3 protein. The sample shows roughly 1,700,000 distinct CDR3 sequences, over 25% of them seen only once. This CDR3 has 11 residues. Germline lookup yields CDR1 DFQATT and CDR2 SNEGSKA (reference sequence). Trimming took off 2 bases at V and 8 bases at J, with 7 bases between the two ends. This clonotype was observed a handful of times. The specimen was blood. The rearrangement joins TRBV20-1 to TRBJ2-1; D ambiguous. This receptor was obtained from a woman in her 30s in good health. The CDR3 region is CSARQSHEQFF. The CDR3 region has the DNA TGCAGTGCTAGACAAAGTCATGAGCAGTTCTTC.